This TCR beta chain was profiled in a study of control samples from healthy donors and cancer patients (TCRdb year 2020). Comment on this clone: The clone's antigen remains unknown. No base-level quality is on record; no much larger clone is a single base apart.

Library generation was performed with the immunoSEQ multiplex PCR assay. The clones in this table, taken by TCRdb from immuneACCESS, are in-frame only. Not every clone is retained; where verified, under half of the shortfall comes from an unresolved V gene, and the cause of the rest is unknown. Counted in this sample were 13,000 or so clones; approximately 87% of them appeared once. The ten largest make up less than 3.5% of the sample. The CDR3 contains 13 residues, cysteine and phenylalanine counted. Only the CDR3 portion is preserved as DNA: 39 bases, with reading frame beginning at the first base. V trim: 8 bases; J trim: 6 bases; unmatched bases: 7.

The sample consisted of formalin-fixed, paraffin-embedded tissue. The sequence joins TRBV12-3 or TRBV12-4 to TRBJ2-1; TRBD1 agrees with 7 junctional bases. The TCR was taken from a male donor with melanoma. For the CDR3, the sequence is CASLRGQSNEQFF. The nucleotides are TGTGCCAGCCTAAGGGGGCAGTCCAATGAGCAGTTCTTC.